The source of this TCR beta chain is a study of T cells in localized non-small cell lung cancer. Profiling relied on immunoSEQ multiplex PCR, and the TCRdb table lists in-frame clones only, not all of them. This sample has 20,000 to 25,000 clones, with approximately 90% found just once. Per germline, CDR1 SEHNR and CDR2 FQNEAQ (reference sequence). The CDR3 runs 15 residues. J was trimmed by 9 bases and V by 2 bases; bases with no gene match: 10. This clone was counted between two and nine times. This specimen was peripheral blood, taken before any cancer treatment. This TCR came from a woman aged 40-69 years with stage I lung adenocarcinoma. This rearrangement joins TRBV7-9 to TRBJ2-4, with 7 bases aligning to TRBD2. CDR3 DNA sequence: TGTGCCAGCAGCTTACATTTGGCGGGAGAGTCCATTCAGTACTTC. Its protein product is CASSLHLAGESIQYF.